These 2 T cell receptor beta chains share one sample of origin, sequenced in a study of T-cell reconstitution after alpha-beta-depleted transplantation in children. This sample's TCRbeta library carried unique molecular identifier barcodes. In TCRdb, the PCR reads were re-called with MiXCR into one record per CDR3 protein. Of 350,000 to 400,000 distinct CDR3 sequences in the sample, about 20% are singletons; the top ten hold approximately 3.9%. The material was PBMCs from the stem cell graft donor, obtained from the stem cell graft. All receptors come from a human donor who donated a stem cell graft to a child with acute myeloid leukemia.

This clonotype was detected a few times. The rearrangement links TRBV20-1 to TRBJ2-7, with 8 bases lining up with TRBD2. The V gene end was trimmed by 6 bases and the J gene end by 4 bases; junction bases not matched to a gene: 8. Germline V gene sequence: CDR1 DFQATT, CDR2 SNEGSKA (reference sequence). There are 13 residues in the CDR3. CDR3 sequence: CSARAGAVYEQYF. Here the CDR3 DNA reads TGCAGTGCCCGAGCGGGAGCGGTTTACGAGCAGTACTTC.

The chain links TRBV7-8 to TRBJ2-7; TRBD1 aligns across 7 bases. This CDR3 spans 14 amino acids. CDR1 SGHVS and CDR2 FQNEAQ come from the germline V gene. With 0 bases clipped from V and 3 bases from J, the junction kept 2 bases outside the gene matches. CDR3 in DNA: TGTGCCAGCAGCTTAGCCCGGGACAGCTACGAGCAGTACTTC. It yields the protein CASSLARDSYEQYF.